Presented here are 12 T cell receptor beta chains from one specimen sequenced in a study of control samples from healthy donors and cancer patients. Repertoires were generated with immunoSEQ multiplex PCR, while TCRdb's copy carries only in-frame clones and drops some. This table has 130,000 or so clones, roughly 94% appearing once. Sequenced: PBMCs. The origin of the receptors is a man between 60 and 75 years old with colorectal cancer.

This clone was detected only once. At the DNA level, this CDR3 is encoded by other sequences in the same sample as well. This chain links TRBV19 with TRBJ1-1; a possible D gene is TRBD1 (5 bases). This CDR3 has 14 amino acids. The germline V gene encodes CDR1 LNHDA and CDR2 SQIVND (reference sequence). Trimming left V 3 bases short and J 4 bases short, with 12 bases between. CDR3 amino acids: CASSIGGVGTEAFF. For the CDR3, the DNA is TGTGCCAGTAGTATTGGGGGGGTGGGCACTGAAGCTTTCTTT. The full variable domain, in which reference TRBV19 and TRBJ1-1 provide the parts outside the CDR3, is DGGITQSPKYLFRKEGQNVTLSCEQNLNHDAMYWYRQDPGQGLRLIYYSQIVNDFQKGDIAEGYSVSREKKESFPLTVTSAQKNPTAFYLCASSIGGVGTEAFFGQGTRLTVV.

The chain joins TRBV25-1 to TRBJ1-6; D possibly corresponds to TRBD1 (5 bases). The CDR3 has 13 amino acids. V was cut by 6 bases and J by 9 bases, with 12 bases left in between. Looked up from germline, CDR1 is MGHDK and CDR2 is SYGVNS. CDR3 sequence: CASRGQGFSPLHF. In nucleotides, the CDR3 is TGTGCCAGCAGGGGCCAGGGTTTTTCACCCCTCCACTTT. The full variable domain, completed using reference TRBV25-1 and TRBJ1-6, is EADIYQTPRYLVIGTGKKITLECSQTMGHDKMYWYQQDPGMELHLIHYSYGVNSTEKGDLSSESTVSRIRTEHFPLTLESARPSHTSQYLCASRGQGFSPLHFGNGTRLTVT.

This sequence joins TRBV7-2 and TRBJ2-5; D might be TRBD2 (5 bases). The CDR3 runs to 15 residues. V was clipped by 4 bases and J by 5 bases, with 17 bases between them. Germline V gives CDR1 SGHTA, CDR2 FQGNSA. The CDR3 here is CASSSDLPRRETQYF. As DNA, the CDR3 is TGTGCCAGCAGCTCTGACTTGCCGCGGAGGGAGACCCAGTACTTC.

This chain joins TRBV5-1 and TRBJ1-4, with 9 bases lining up with TRBD1. The CDR3 consists of 17 residues. Germline CDR1 reads SGHRS; CDR2 reads YFSETQ. V dropped 0 bases and J dropped 6; count of bases not matched to a gene: 9. The CDR3 loop is CASSLAPGGQGDEKLFF. The CDR3 nucleotides read TGCGCCAGCAGCTTGGCACCTGGGGGACAGGGAGATGAAAAACTGTTTTTT.

The chain combines TRBV30 with TRBJ2-3, with 11 bases lining up with TRBD2. The ends lost 3 bases at V and 6 bases at J; junction bases unmatched: 8. The CDR3 contains 15 residues. The V gene's germline CDR1 is GTSNPN and CDR2 SVGIG (reference sequence). The CDR3 DNA reads TGTGCCTGGAGGCCAACTAGCGGGGGTGGGGATACGCAGTATTTT. It is translated as CAWRPTSGGGDTQYF.

This chain connects TRBV18 to TRBJ1-3; TRBD1 is a possible D gene (5 bases). CDR1 is KGHSH, CDR2 LQKENI, per germline. The germline V and J ends were trimmed by 2 bases and 0 bases, with 8 bases remaining between them. The CDR3 totals 15 residues. The CDR3 loop is CASSPGAASGNTIYF. CDR3 DNA sequence: TGTGCCAGCTCACCAGGGGCCGCCTCTGGAAACACCATATATTTT.

The rearrangement uses TRBV4-3 and TRBJ1-4; possibly TRBD1 for D (6 bases). V shed 1 base and J shed 4 bases, with 7 bases lying between them. CDR1 and CDR2 (germline): LGHNA, YSLEER. The CDR3 has 14 amino acids. The chain's CDR3 is CASSQGQDNEKLFF. In nucleotides, the CDR3 is TGCGCCAGCAGCCAAGGACAGGATAATGAAAAACTGTTTTTT.

This rearrangement joins TRBV24-1 to TRBJ2-5; 15 nucleotides match TRBD2. The CDR3 is 16 amino acids. CDR1 KGHDR and CDR2 SFDVKD come from the germline V gene. V was pared by 3 bases and J by 5 bases, with 3 bases of the junction left unmatched. CDR3 DNA: TGTGCCACCAGTGATGGGACTAGCGGGGGGATGGAGACCCAGTACTTC. This sequence encodes CATSDGTSGGMETQYF.

This chain connects TRBV5-1 to TRBJ2-2; D possibly corresponds to TRBD1 (6 bases). CDR1 is SGHRS and CDR2 is YFSETQ in the germline V gene. This CDR3 spans 14 amino acids. With 5 bases removed from V and 1 base from J, the gap between germline ends came to 9 bases. The CDR3, as DNA: TGCGCCAGCAGGGAGACAGGGAACACCGGGGAGCTGTTTTTT. Amino acid sequence: CASRETGNTGELFF.

The V and J genes are TRBV6-5 and TRBJ2-7; 10 positions match TRBD1. In germline, CDR1 is MNHEY, CDR2 SVGAGI. V lost 5 bases, J lost 6 bases, and 7 bases stayed unmatched. The CDR3 sequence is 14 residues long. Written as DNA, the CDR3 is TGTGCCAGCAGTCCGACAGGGGGCCCTGGCGAGCAGTACTTC. Translating gives CASSPTGGPGEQYF.

The genes are TRBV6-5 and TRBJ1-1; TRBD1 might be the D (5 bases). The germline CDR1 and CDR2 sequences are MNHEY and SVGAGI. With 7 bases removed from V and 1 base from J, the gap between germline ends came to 13 bases. The CDR3 has 14 residues. This chain's CDR3 is CASTSGRGNTEAFF. CDR3 coding DNA: TGTGCCAGCACCTCAGGGAGGGGGAACACTGAAGCTTTCTTT.

This clone has just one count. The V gene is TRBV6-6, the J gene TRBJ2-3, with D uncertain. The CDR3 loop spans 11 amino acids. The V gene lost 6 bases and the J gene lost 4 bases, with 5 bases spanning the gap. The germline V gene has CDR1 MNHNY and CDR2 SVGAGI (reference sequence). The chain's CDR3 is CASSHPDTQYF. For the CDR3, the DNA is TGTGCCAGCAGCCACCCAGATACGCAGTATTTT.